This section outlines one TCR beta chain sequence together with its context. The target antigen is unknown. The V end was cut by 0 bases, the J end by 5 bases, with 13 bases between. CDR1 is MGHRA, CDR2 YSYEKL, per germline. The CDR3 length is 15 residues. The sample comes from a study of vaccination and CD4 T cells after COVID-19. The wider study: The post-COVID sampling time was a median about 100 days after diagnosis, ranging from 35 to 161. At a median approximately 70 days (range 14 to 241) after dose two, post-vaccine samples were obtained. Cultures acting as controls obtained a CEFX pool, an HIV-1 Nef pool, or no peptide.

Sequencing of the DNA from cultured CD4+ T cells was carried out with the Oncomine TCR Beta short-read assay. TCRdb itself ran the PCR reads through MiXCR, one entry per CDR3 protein. The sample holds approximately 17,000 distinct CDR3 sequences, 52% seen once. Time point in this sample: late sampling 161 to 241 days after vaccination in a few convalescent patients. The treatment was: approximately 9-day PBMC culture with coronavirus spike peptide pools or control peptides (ViraFEST assay). By negative selection, CD4+ T cells were isolated once culture had run for less than 13 days. The chain recombines TRBV4-1 with TRBJ2-5, with D uncertain. The specimen comprised CD4+ T cells from blood, cultured in vitro, sampled about 7 months after SARS-CoV-2 vaccination. The TCR sequence derives from a human donor who had recovered from COVID-19. CDR3: CASSQDRIRWETQYF. CDR3 DNA sequence: TGCGCCAGCAGCCAAGATAGGATTAGGTGGGAGACCCAGTACTTC.